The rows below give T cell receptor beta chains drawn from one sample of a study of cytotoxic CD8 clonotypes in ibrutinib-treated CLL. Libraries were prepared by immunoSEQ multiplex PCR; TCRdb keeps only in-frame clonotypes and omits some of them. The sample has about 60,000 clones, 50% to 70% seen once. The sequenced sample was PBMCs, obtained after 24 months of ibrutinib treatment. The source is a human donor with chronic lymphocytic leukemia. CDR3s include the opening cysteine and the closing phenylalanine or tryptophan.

CDR3: CASSLSSGTGPTRGYGYTF
J: TRBJ1-2
V: TRBV5-1

CDR3: CASAAGGAVGELFF
J: TRBJ2-2
V: TRBV9

CDR3: CATSGRIRGTGELFF
J: TRBJ2-2
V: TRBV15

CDR3: CASSRQAGPAVNTGELFF
J: TRBJ2-2
V: TRBV5-4

CDR3: CASSPTGDTEAFF
J: TRBJ1-1
V: TRBV5-1

CDR3: CASSLVSGSGNTIYF
J: TRBJ1-3
V: TRBV5-1

CDR3: CASSLLPGTSSYEQYF
J: TRBJ2-7
V: TRBV27

CDR3: CASRPPGLPYEQYF
J: TRBJ2-7
V: TRBV28

CDR3: CASSETGSATQYF
J: TRBJ2-5
V: TRBV6-1

CDR3: CAANDGVRGPMDTQYF
J: TRBJ2-3
V: TRBV7-8

CDR3: CASSLRRGAVSEKLFF
J: TRBJ1-4
V: TRBV14

CDR3: CASSSDRGHTF
J: TRBJ1-2
V: TRBV28

CDR3: CASSGDRVTTRTDTQYF
J: TRBJ2-3
V: TRBV2

CDR3: CASMEGSSGANVLTF
J: TRBJ2-6
V: TRBV6-5

CDR3: CASSQDRISPLHF
J: TRBJ1-6
V: TRBV4-1

CDR3: CASSDRGAGYTF
J: TRBJ1-2
V: TRBV6-1

CDR3: CASNGGWPETQYF
J: TRBJ2-5
V: TRBV14

CDR3: CASSQEGRGAGELFF
J: TRBJ2-2
V: TRBV4-1

CDR3: CASSRTGTGRLNTEAFF
J: TRBJ1-1
V: TRBV27

CDR3: CASSPGTPPDTQYF
J: TRBJ2-3
V: TRBV9

CDR3: CASSIIGAGTGELFF
J: TRBJ2-2
V: TRBV5-1

CDR3: CASSLEGHGYTF
J: TRBJ1-2
V: TRBV5-8

CDR3: CASSRVRTMNTEAFF
J: TRBJ1-1
V: TRBV19

CDR3: CASRAQGNTEAFF
J: TRBJ1-1
V: TRBV6-5

CDR3: CASSVGQGAEQPQHF
J: TRBJ1-5
V: TRBV5-1

CDR3: CASRDSGGGYTF
J: TRBJ1-2
V: TRBV5-1